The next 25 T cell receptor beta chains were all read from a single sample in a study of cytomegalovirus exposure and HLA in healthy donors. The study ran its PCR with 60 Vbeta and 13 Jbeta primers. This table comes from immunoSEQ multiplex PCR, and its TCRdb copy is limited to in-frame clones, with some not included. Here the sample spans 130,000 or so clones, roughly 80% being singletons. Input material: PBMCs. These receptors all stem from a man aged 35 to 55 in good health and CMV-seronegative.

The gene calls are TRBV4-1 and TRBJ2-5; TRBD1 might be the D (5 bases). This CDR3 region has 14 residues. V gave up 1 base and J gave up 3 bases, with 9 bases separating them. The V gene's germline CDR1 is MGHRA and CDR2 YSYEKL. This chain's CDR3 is CASSQGLGEETQYF. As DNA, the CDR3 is TGCGCCAGCAGCCAAGGCCTAGGGGAAGAGACCCAGTACTTC.

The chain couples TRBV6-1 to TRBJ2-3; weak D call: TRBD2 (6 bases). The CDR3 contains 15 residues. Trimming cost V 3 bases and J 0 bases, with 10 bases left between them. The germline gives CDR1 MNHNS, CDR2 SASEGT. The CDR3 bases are TGTGCCAGCAGTGACCTGGCGGGAAGCACAGATACGCAGTATTTT. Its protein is CASSDLAGSTDTQYF.

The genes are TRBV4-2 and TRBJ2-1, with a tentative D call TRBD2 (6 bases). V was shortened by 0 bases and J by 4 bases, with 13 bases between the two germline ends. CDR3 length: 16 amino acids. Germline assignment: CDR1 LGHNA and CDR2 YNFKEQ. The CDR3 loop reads CASSQDRRELYNEQFF. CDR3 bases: TGTGCCAGCAGCCAAGATCGGAGGGAGTTATACAATGAGCAGTTCTTC.

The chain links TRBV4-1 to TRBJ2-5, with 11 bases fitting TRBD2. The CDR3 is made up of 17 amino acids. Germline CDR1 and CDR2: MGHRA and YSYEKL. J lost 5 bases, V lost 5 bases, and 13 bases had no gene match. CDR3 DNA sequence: TGCGCCAGCAGCTACGCCCCTTCCGGGACTAGCGGCGAGACCCAGTACTTC. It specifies CASSYAPSGTSGETQYF.

CDR3 coding DNA: TGTGCCAGCAGCGACAACCCCGGGACTCTCAACAATGAGCAGTTCTTC. Translation gives CASSDNPGTLNNEQFF. The V call is TRBV9, the J call TRBJ2-1; TRBD2 is a possible D gene (6 bases). The germline V and J ends were trimmed by 3 bases and 5 bases, with 18 bases remaining between them. Germline CDR1 and CDR2: SGDLS and YYNGEE. CDR3 length: 16 amino acids.

CDR3 sequence (DNA): TGTGCCAGCAGCTTAGGAGGTAGCGGTCATGAAAAACTGTTTTTT. It encodes CASSLGGSGHEKLFF. The chain couples TRBV7-6 to TRBJ1-4; D gene unclear. The CDR3 runs 15 residues. The ends were cut back, 1 base at V and 6 bases at J, with 12 bases in the middle. CDR1 is SGHVS, CDR2 FNYEAQ, per germline.

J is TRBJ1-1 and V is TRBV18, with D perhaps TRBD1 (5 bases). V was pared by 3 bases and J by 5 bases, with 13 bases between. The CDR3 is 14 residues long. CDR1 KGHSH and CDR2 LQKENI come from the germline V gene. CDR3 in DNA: TGTGCCAGCTCACCCCAGAACCAGGGAACTGAAGCTTTCTTT. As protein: CASSPQNQGTEAFF. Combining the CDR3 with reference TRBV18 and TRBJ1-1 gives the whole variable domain NAGVMQNPRHLVRRRGQEARLRCSPMKGHSHVYWYRQLPEEGLKFMVYLQKENIIDESGMPKERFSAEFPKEGPSILRIQQVVRGDSAAYFCASSPQNQGTEAFFGQGTRLTVV.

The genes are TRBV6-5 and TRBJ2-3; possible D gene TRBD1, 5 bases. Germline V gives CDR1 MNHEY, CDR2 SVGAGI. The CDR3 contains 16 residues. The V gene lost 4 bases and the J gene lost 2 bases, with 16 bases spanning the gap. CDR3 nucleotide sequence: TGTGCCAGCAGTTCCGGACACATCGTCCCCACAGATACGCAGTATTTT. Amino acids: CASSSGHIVPTDTQYF.

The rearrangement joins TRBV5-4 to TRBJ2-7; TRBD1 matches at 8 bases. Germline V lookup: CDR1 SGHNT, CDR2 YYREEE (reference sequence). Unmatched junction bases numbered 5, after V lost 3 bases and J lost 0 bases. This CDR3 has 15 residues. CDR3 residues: CASSSRDRSSYEQYF. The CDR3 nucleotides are TGTGCCAGCAGCTCCCGGGACAGGAGCTCCTACGAGCAGTACTTC.

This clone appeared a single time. The CDR3 here is CASSLRREDGYTF. The CDR3 DNA sequence: TGTGCCAGCAGTTTACGCAGGGAGGATGGCTACACCTTC. This chain uses TRBV28 with TRBJ1-2; D might be TRBD1 (5 bases). Germline V gene lookup returns CDR1 MDHEN and CDR2 SYDVKM. This CDR3 spans 13 amino acids. The ends were cut back, 2 bases at V and 6 bases at J, with 10 bases in the middle.

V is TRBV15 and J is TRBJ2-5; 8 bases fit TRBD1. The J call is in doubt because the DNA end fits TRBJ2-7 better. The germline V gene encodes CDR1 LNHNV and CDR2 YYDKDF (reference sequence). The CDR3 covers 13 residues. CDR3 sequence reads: CATRGTGAYEQYF. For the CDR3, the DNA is TGTGCCACCAGAGGGACAGGAGCCTACGAGCAGTACTTC.

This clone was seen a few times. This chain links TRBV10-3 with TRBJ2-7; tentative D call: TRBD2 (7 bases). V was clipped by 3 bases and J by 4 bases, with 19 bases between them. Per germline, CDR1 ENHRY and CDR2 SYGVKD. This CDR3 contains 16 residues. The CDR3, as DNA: TGTGCCATCAGTGACCCGGGGGGCGGGGGACCTTACGAGCAGTACTTC. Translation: CAISDPGGGGPYEQYF.

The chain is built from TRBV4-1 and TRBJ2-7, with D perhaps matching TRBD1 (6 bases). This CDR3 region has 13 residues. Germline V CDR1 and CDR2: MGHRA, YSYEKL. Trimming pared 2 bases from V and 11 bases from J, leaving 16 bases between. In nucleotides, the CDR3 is TGCGCCAGCAGCCAATACGGGACAACTCTAAAGTACTTC. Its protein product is CASSQYGTTLKYF.

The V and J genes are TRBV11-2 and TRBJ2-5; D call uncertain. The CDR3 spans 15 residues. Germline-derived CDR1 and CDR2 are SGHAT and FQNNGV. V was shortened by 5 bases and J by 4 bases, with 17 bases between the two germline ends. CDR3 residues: CASSERARLGETQYF. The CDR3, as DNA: TGTGCCAGCAGCGAACGAGCTAGGTTGGGAGAGACCCAGTACTTC.

In nucleotides, the CDR3 is TGTGCCAGCAGTGAAGGGACTGCGAACACTGAAGCTTTCTTT. It yields the protein CASSEGTANTEAFF. This sequence joins TRBV6-5 and TRBJ1-1; weak D call: TRBD1 (5 bases). V shed 5 bases and J shed 1 base, with 11 bases lying between them. The germline gives CDR1 MNHEY, CDR2 SVGAGI. This CDR3 region has 14 residues.

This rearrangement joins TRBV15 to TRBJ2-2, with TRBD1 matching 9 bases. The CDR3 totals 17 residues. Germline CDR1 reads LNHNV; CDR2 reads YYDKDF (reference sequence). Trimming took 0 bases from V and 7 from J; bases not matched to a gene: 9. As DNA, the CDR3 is TGTGCCACCAGCAGAGATTTGAACAGGGGGCAGGGCGGGGAGCTGTTTTTT. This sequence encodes CATSRDLNRGQGGELFF. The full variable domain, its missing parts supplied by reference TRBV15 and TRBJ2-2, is DAMVIQNPRYQVTQFGKPVTLSCSQTLNHNVMYWYQQKSSQAPKLLFHYYDKDFNNEADTPDNFQSRRPNTSFCFLDIRSPGLGDTAMYLCATSRDLNRGQGGELFFGEGSRLTVL.

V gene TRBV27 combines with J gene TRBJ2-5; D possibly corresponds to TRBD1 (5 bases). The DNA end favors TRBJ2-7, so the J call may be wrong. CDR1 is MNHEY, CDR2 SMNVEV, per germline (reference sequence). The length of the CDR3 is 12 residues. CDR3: CASSLTGYEQYF. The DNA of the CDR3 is TGTGCCAGCAGTTTAACAGGATACGAGCAGTACTTC.

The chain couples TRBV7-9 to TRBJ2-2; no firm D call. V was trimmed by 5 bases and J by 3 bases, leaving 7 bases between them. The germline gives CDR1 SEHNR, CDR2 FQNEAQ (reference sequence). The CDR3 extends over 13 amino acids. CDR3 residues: CASSPPDTGELFF. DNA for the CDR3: TGTGCCAGCAGCCCCCCGGACACCGGGGAGCTGTTTTTT.

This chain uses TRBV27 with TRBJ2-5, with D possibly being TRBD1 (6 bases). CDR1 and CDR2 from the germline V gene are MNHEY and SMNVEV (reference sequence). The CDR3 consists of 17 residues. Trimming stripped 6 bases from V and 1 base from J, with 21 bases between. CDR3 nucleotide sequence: TGTGCCAGCAGCCCAAGGGGCAGGGGCCCTCTCCAAGAGACCCAGTACTTC. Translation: CASSPRGRGPLQETQYF.

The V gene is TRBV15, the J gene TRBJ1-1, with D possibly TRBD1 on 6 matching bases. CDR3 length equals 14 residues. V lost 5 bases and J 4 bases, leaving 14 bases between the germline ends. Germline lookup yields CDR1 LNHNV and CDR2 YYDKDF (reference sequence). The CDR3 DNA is TGTGCCACCAGCCAAGGGACAATTATCACTGAAGCTTTCTTT. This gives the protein CATSQGTIITEAFF. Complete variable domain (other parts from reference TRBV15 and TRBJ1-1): DAMVIQNPRYQVTQFGKPVTLSCSQTLNHNVMYWYQQKSSQAPKLLFHYYDKDFNNEADTPDNFQSRRPNTSFCFLDIRSPGLGDTAMYLCATSQGTIITEAFFGQGTRLTVV.

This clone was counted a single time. CDR3 region: CASSFDRRPGNSPLHF. The CDR3 DNA reads TGCGCCAGCAGCTTCGACCGAAGGCCGGGGAATTCACCCCTCCACTTT. The chain has TRBV5-1 and TRBJ1-6; D not resolved. The CDR3 is made up of 16 amino acids. Trimming removed 2 bases at V and 7 bases at J, with 16 bases between. In germline, CDR1 is SGHRS, CDR2 YFSETQ.

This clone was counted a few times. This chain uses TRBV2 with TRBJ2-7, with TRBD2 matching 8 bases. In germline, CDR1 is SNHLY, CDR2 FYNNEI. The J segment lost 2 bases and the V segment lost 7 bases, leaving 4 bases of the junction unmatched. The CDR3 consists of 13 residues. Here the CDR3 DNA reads TGTGCCAGCACCCACGGGGGGGCCTACGAGCAGTACTTC. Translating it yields CASTHGGAYEQYF.

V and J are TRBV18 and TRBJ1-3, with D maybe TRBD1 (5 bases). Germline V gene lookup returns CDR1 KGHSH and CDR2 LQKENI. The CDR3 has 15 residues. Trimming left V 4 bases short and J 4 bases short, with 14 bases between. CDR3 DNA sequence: TGTGCCAGCTCACTGACAGAGGCCGAAGGAAACACCATATATTTT. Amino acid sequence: CASSLTEAEGNTIYF. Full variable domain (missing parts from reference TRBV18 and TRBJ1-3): NAGVMQNPRHLVRRRGQEARLRCSPMKGHSHVYWYRQLPEEGLKFMVYLQKENIIDESGMPKERFSAEFPKEGPSILRIQQVVRGDSAAYFCASSLTEAEGNTIYFGEGSWLTVV.

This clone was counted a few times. The CDR3 DNA sequence: TGTGCCAGCAGCTTCAACAATGGCTACACCTTC. Amino acid sequence: CASSFNNGYTF. The chain has TRBV5-5 and TRBJ1-2; D is unclear. The ends were cut back, 2 bases at V and 6 bases at J, with 5 bases in the middle. The CDR3 runs 11 residues. CDR1 and CDR2 (germline): SGHKS, YYEKEE (reference sequence).

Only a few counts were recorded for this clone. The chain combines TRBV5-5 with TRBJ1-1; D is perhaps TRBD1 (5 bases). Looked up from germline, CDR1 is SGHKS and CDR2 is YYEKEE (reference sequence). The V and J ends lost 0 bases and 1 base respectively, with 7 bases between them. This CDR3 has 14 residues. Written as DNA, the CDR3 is TGTGCCAGCAGCTTGGCCGGACAGAACACTGAAGCTTTCTTT. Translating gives CASSLAGQNTEAFF.